The clone carrying this TCR beta chain was counted at least ten times. Its target is unknown. This entry belongs to a study of regulatory T cells in long-lasting Graves disease. Findings of the study overall: TCR diversity in persistent Graves' patients was below that of newly diagnosed ones.

Time point indicated: newly diagnosed GD, antithyroid drugs for less than 3 months. Generation of the TCR library employed RNA extracted from PBMCs. Construction of TCR beta libraries relied on iRepertoire HTBI primers and on Arm-PCR targeting CDR3 regions. Per the original methods: Across the samples, identification revealed about 62 TRBV and 14 TRBJ segments. TCRdb re-analysed the multiplex PCR reads in MiXCR, keeping a single row per CDR3 protein. In this record, the V and J calls reflect TCRdb's handling and not the investigators' own analysis. Here the sample spans approximately 210,000 distinct CDR3 sequences, approximately 20% being singletons. The material was peripheral blood mononuclear cells (PBMCs), obtained at new diagnosis, from a patient treated with antithyroid drugs. The sequence was obtained from a female donor with Graves disease.

Here the CDR3 DNA reads TGTGCCAGCAGCTTCACGGGACAGGGGAACTACGAGCAGTACTTC. Its protein product is CASSFTGQGNYEQYF. The chain has TRBV7-3 and TRBJ2-7; 10 bases line up with TRBD1. Losses at the gene ends were 3 bases for V and 3 bases for J; bases not matched to a gene: 5. The CDR3 is made up of 15 amino acids. Germline V gene sequence: CDR1 SGHTA, CDR2 FQGTGA.